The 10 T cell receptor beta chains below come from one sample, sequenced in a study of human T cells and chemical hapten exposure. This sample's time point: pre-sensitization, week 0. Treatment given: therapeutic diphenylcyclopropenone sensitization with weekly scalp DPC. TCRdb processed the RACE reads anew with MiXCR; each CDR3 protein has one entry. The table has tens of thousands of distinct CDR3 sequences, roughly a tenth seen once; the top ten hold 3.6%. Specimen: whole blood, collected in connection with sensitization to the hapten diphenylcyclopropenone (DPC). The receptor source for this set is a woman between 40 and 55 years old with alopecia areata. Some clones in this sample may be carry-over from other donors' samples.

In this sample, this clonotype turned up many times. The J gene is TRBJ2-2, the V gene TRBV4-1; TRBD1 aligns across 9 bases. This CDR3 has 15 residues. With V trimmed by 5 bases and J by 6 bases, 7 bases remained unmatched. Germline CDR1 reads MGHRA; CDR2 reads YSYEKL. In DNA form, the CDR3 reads TGCGCCAGCAGCACTGGACAGGGGTTTGCCGGGGAGCTGTTTTTT. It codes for CASSTGQGFAGELFF.

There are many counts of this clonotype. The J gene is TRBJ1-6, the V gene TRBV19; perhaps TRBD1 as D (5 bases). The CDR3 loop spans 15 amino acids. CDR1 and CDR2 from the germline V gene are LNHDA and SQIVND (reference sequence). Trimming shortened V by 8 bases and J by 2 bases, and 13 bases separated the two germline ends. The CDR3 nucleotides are TGTGCCAGTGCAGGGAAGAGGGCCTATAATTCACCCCTCCACTTT. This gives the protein CASAGKRAYNSPLHF.

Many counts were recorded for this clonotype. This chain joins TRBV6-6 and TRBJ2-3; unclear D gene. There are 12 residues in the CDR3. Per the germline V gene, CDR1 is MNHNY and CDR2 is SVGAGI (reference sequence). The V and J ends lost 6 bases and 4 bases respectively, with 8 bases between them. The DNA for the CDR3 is TGTGCCAGCAGCTACGGTCCAGATACGCAGTATTTT. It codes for CASSYGPDTQYF.

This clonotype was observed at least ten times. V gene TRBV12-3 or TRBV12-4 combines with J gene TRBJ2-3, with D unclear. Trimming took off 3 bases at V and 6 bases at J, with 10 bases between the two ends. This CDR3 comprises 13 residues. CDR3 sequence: CASSLSSWDTQYF. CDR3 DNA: TGTGCCAGCAGTTTGTCCTCCTGGGATACGCAGTATTTT.

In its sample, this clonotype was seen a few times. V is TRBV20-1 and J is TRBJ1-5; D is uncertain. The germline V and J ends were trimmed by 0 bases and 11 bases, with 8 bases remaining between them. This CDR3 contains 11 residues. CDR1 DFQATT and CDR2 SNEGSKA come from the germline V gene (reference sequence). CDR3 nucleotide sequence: TGCAGTGCTAGAGATAGGAGGGCCCAGCATTTT. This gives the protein CSARDRRAQHF.

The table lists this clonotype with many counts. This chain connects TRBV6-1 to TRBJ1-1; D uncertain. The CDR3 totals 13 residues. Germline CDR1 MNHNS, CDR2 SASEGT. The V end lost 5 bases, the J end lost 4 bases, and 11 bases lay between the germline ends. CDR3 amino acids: CASSRTGFTEAFF. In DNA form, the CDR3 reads TGTGCCAGCAGTCGGACGGGATTCACTGAAGCTTTCTTT.

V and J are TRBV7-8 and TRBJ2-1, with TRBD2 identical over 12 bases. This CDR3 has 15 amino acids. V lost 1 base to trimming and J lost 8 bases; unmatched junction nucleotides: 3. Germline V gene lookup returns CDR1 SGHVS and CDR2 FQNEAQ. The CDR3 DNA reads TGTGCCAGCAGCTTAGACGGACTAGCGGGACATGAGCAGTTCTTC. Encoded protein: CASSLDGLAGHEQFF.

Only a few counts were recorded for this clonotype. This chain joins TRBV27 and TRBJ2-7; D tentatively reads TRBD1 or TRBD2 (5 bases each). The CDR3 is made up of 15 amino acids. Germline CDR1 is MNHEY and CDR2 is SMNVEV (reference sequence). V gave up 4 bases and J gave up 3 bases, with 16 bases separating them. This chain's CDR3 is CASSSTGTELYEQYF. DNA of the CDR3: TGTGCCAGCAGTTCAACCGGGACGGAACTCTACGAGCAGTACTTC.

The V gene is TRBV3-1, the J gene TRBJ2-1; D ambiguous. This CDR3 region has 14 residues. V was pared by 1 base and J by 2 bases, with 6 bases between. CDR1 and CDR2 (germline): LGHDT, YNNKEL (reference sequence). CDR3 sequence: CASSQVRTYNEQFF. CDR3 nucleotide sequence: TGTGCCAGCAGCCAAGTCCGGACCTACAATGAGCAGTTCTTC.

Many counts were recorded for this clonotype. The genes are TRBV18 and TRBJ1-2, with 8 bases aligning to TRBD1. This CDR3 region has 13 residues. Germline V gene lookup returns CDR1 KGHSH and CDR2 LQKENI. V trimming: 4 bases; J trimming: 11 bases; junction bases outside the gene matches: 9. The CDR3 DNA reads TGTGCCAGCTCACTGGGTTCAGGGGGCGTGTACACCTTC. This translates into CASSLGSGGVYTF.